This passage covers 26 T cell receptor beta chains from one sample sequenced in a study of T cell responses to AZD1222 COVID-19 vaccine. The table came from immunoSEQ multiplex PCR; TCRdb's copy has only in-frame clones and leaves some out. Of 160,000 or so clones detected, 85% to 90% appear once; the ten largest clones hold about 9%. The sequencing here drew on peripheral blood, taken 28 days after the second AZD1222 dose. These receptors were collected from an adult who received the AZD1222 COVID-19 vaccine.

This chain uses TRBV7-2 with TRBJ2-7; D is unclear. Trimming shortened V by 2 bases and J by 4 bases, and 9 bases separated the two germline ends. Germline V gene data show CDR1 as SGHTA and CDR2 as FQGNSA. The CDR3 is 13 amino acids. CDR3 in amino acids: CASSLIPRYEQYF. As DNA, the CDR3 is TGTGCCAGCAGCTTAATTCCCCGATACGAGCAGTACTTC.

In nucleotides, the CDR3 is TGCAGTGCTAGTGGTGGGGGAGGGGTTAATCAGCCCCAGCATTTT. Translated: CSASGGGGVNQPQHF. The V gene is TRBV20-1, the J gene TRBJ1-5; possible D gene TRBD1, 5 bases. This CDR3 is 15 amino acids long. Between the trimmed V and J ends, which lost 3 bases and 4 bases, there was a span of 16 bases. Germline V lookup: CDR1 DFQATT, CDR2 SNEGSKA (reference sequence).

V is TRBV9 and J is TRBJ2-4; 7 positions match TRBD1. J lost 9 bases, V lost 0 bases, and 12 bases had no gene match. This CDR3 region has 16 residues. Germline CDR1 is SGDLS and CDR2 is YYNGEE. The CDR3 DNA is TGTGCCAGCAGCGTAGGATCACAGGGGACGGAAAGCATTCAGTACTTC. Translated, it gives CASSVGSQGTESIQYF.

This clone was picked up a small number of times. The rearrangement links TRBV7-9 to TRBJ2-1; D unresolved. Trimming removed 2 bases from V and 7 bases from J, with 12 bases in between. The CDR3 sequence is 14 residues long. Per germline, CDR1 SEHNR and CDR2 FQNEAQ (reference sequence). DNA of the CDR3: TGTGCCAGCAGCTTACAAAGGGCCGCAAATGAGCAGTTCTTC. Residues: CASSLQRAANEQFF.

The chain is built from TRBV27 and TRBJ1-1, with TRBD1 matching 8 bases. Germline-derived CDR1 and CDR2 are MNHEY and SMNVEV (reference sequence). With V trimmed by 4 bases and J by 4 bases, 8 bases remained unmatched. CDR3 length: 15 residues. CDR3 nucleotides: TGTGCCAGCAGTTCGCGGCCAGGGGGCGGCACTGAAGCTTTCTTT. Its protein product is CASSSRPGGGTEAFF.

The gene calls are TRBV5-4 and TRBJ1-2, with 7 bases identical to TRBD1. This CDR3 has 15 amino acids. Per the germline V gene, CDR1 is SGHNT and CDR2 is YYREEE (reference sequence). With 0 bases clipped from V and 7 bases from J, the junction kept 9 bases outside the gene matches. The CDR3 DNA is TGTGCCAGCAGCTTGGAGGGGACAGCAAGCGGTGGCTACACCTTC. Amino acids: CASSLEGTASGGYTF.

A note on this clone: Sequence at one end of the junction differs from germline and may be a read error. In DNA form, the CDR3 reads TGTGCTAGCAGTTCTACGTGGCGGGAGTATCGGGTAGATACGCAGTATTTT. Its translation is CASSSTWREYRVDTQYF. The chain couples TRBV7-7 to TRBJ2-3, with TRBD2 identical over 7 bases. Looked up from germline, CDR1 is SSHAT and CDR2 is FNYEAQ (reference sequence). The length of the CDR3 is 17 residues.

The CDR3 coding sequence is TGTGCCAGCAGCGTGGGGACTAGCGGGACTTATTACAATGAGCAGTTCTTC. It is translated as CASSVGTSGTYYNEQFF. V gene TRBV9 combines with J gene TRBJ2-1, with TRBD2 matching over 13 bases. Germline V lookup: CDR1 SGDLS, CDR2 YYNGEE. This CDR3 has 17 amino acids. V lost 2 bases to trimming and J lost 4 bases; unmatched junction nucleotides: 6.

The V gene is TRBV5-6, the J gene TRBJ1-1; perhaps TRBD1 as D (6 bases). This CDR3 has 13 amino acids. Germline loops: CDR1 SGHDT, CDR2 YYEEEE. V was trimmed by 5 bases and J by 6 bases, leaving 14 bases between them. CDR3 sequence (DNA): TGTGCCAGCAGACCCACAGGGTCGTCTGAAGCTTTCTTT. Protein: CASRPTGSSEAFF.

This chain joins TRBV28 and TRBJ1-3; D unclear. V was trimmed by 5 bases and J by 0 bases, leaving 11 bases between them. The CDR3 totals 15 residues. Germline-derived CDR1 and CDR2 are MDHEN and SYDVKM. CDR3 sequence (DNA): TGTGCCAGCAGTCTCTCCCCTAGCTCTGGAAACACCATATATTTT. Amino acid sequence: CASSLSPSSGNTIYF.

The DNA for the CDR3 is TGTGCCAGCAGGGAGCAAACGAACACCGGGGAGCTGTTTTTT. Protein: CASREQTNTGELFF. This rearrangement joins TRBV6-4 to TRBJ2-2; D ambiguous. The CDR3 covers 14 residues. Germline V gives CDR1 MRHNA, CDR2 SNTAGT. Trimming shortened V by 6 bases and J by 0 bases, and 8 bases separated the two germline ends.

The chain uses TRBV7-8 and TRBJ1-4, with 7 bases that match TRBD1. The CDR3 covers 15 residues. With 5 bases clipped from V and 5 bases from J, the junction kept 8 bases outside the gene matches. Germline CDR1 reads SGHVS; CDR2 reads FQNEAQ. This CDR3 is CASSLQQGSNEKLFF. DNA of the CDR3: TGTGCCAGCAGCCTTCAACAGGGGTCGAATGAAAAACTGTTTTTT. The full variable domain, rest sourced from reference TRBV7-8 and TRBJ1-4, is GAGVSQSPRYKVAKRGQDVALRCDPISGHVSLFWYQQALGQGPEFLTYFQNEAQLDKSGLPSDRFFAERPEGSVSTLKIQRTQQEDSAVYLCASSLQQGSNEKLFFGSGTQLSVL.

This chain uses TRBV29-1 with TRBJ2-1; 13 bases map to TRBD2. In germline, CDR1 is SQVTM, CDR2 ANQGSEA. The V and J ends lost 7 bases and 6 bases, in that order; junction bases with no gene match: 6. The CDR3 has 14 residues. CDR3 sequence: CSARRTSGSNEQFF. CDR3 bases: TGCAGCGCCAGGCGGACTAGCGGGAGCAATGAGCAGTTCTTC.

The chain links TRBV7-9 to TRBJ2-1, with D perhaps assigned TRBD1 or TRBD2 (6 bases each). From germline, CDR1 is SEHNR and CDR2 FQNEAQ (reference sequence). This CDR3 contains 17 residues. V was clipped by 0 bases and J by 3 bases, with 15 bases between them. The chain's CDR3 is CASSLAGGGNNYNEQFF. The CDR3 DNA is TGTGCCAGCAGCTTAGCGGGGGGCGGGAACAACTACAATGAGCAGTTCTTC.

The chain has TRBV19 and TRBJ2-2; 8 bases align to TRBD2. Germline V gives CDR1 LNHDA, CDR2 SQIVND (reference sequence). The CDR3 is 18 amino acids. Germline trimming cut 4 bases from V and 1 base from J; bases unmatched to any gene: 11. This CDR3 is CASSRGSGATGNTGELFF. CDR3 sequence (DNA): TGTGCCAGTAGTAGGGGTAGCGGGGCGACCGGGAACACCGGGGAGCTGTTTTTT.

The V call is TRBV9, the J call TRBJ2-2; 9 bases map to TRBD2. V shed 0 bases, J shed 8 bases, and the junction held 5 bases outside the gene matches. This CDR3 comprises 15 residues. The germline CDR1 and CDR2 sequences are SGDLS and YYNGEE. The CDR3 sequence: CASSVEGLATGELFF. The CDR3 DNA is TGTGCCAGCAGCGTAGAGGGACTAGCCACGGGGGAGCTGTTTTTT.

This chain connects TRBV19 to TRBJ1-1, with 9 positions matching TRBD1. The CDR3 has 18 residues. Trimming removed 6 bases from V and 1 base from J; junction bases left unmatched: 15. Germline CDR1 is LNHDA and CDR2 is SQIVND (reference sequence). CDR3 protein: CASSGVRTGAHSNTEAFF. CDR3 coding DNA: TGTGCCAGTAGCGGAGTAAGGACAGGGGCCCACTCGAACACTGAAGCTTTCTTT.

The V call is TRBV2, the J call TRBJ2-7; D remains unclear. Trimming stripped 8 bases from V and 6 bases from J, with 8 bases between. Per the germline V gene, CDR1 is SNHLY and CDR2 is FYNNEI. The CDR3 is 10 amino acids. CDR3 amino acids: CASSQFEQYF. The CDR3 region has the DNA TGTGCCAGCTCTCAATTCGAGCAGTACTTC. Using reference TRBV2 and TRBJ2-7 for the parts outside the CDR3, the full variable domain is EPEVTQTPSHQVTQMGQEVILRCVPISNHLYFYWYRQILGQKVEFLVSFYNNEISEKSEIFDDQFSVERPDGSNFTLKIRSTKLEDSAMYFCASSQFEQYFGPGTRLTVT.

The chain recombines TRBV9 with TRBJ2-1, with 8 bases lining up with TRBD2. This CDR3 has 15 amino acids. In germline, CDR1 is SGDLS, CDR2 YYNGEE. V lost 4 bases to trimming and J lost 9 bases; unmatched junction nucleotides: 12. CDR3 in amino acids: CASSPRTSSNTEQFF. CDR3 DNA sequence: TGTGCCAGCAGCCCCCGGACTAGCAGTAATACTGAGCAGTTCTTC.

The rearrangement joins TRBV15 to TRBJ1-1; 10 bases are shared with TRBD1. The CDR3 is 15 amino acids. Looked up from germline, CDR1 is LNHNV and CDR2 is YYDKDF (reference sequence). Trimming removed 5 bases from V and 0 bases from J; junction bases left unmatched: 3. CDR3 nucleotide sequence: TGTGCCACCAGCCCGGGACAGGGGATGAACACTGAAGCTTTCTTT. This codes for CATSPGQGMNTEAFF.

V gene TRBV6-2 or TRBV6-3 combines with J gene TRBJ1-2; D is unresolved. Germline CDR1 and CDR2: MNHEY and SVGEGT. V was shortened by 1 base and J by 2 bases, with 8 bases between the two germline ends. The CDR3 totals 14 residues. CDR3 sequence: CASSYFPNNYGYTF. CDR3 DNA: TGTGCCAGCAGTTACTTTCCGAACAACTATGGCTACACCTTC.

The V call is TRBV7-2, the J call TRBJ2-3; no reliable D call. V lost 1 base to trimming and J lost 2 bases, with 10 bases between them. Germline V lookup: CDR1 SGHTA, CDR2 FQGNSA. The CDR3 length is 15 residues. In nucleotides, the CDR3 is TGTGCCAGCAGCTTAGGACGGACCTTCACAGATACGCAGTATTTT. Encoded protein: CASSLGRTFTDTQYF.

The V and J genes are TRBV30 and TRBJ1-2; tentative D call: TRBD1 (6 bases). V was trimmed by 5 bases and J by 8 bases, leaving 9 bases between them. The CDR3 runs to 10 residues. Germline V gives CDR1 GTSNPN, CDR2 SVGIG (reference sequence). CDR3 DNA sequence: TGTGCCTGGTACAGGGACGGCTACACCTTC. This translates into CAWYRDGYTF.

This clone was detected once. The chain carries TRBV28 and TRBJ2-5, with D possibly TRBD2 on 5 matching bases. Between the trimmed V and J ends, which lost 7 bases and 5 bases, there was a span of 11 bases. The CDR3 contains 12 residues. Germline V gives CDR1 MDHEN, CDR2 SYDVKM. The CDR3, as DNA: TGTGCCAGCACCGGGGAGATTGAGACCCAGTACTTC. The encoded protein is CASTGEIETQYF.

Turning to this clone: Other nucleotide sequences in the sample specify the same CDR3. The CDR3 DNA sequence: TGTGCCTGGAGTGTCGGAGAGACCCAGTACTTC. It specifies CAWSVGETQYF. This chain uses TRBV30 with TRBJ2-5; D ambiguous. Trimming stripped 0 bases from V and 4 bases from J, with 3 bases between. The CDR3 runs to 11 residues. Per the germline V gene, CDR1 is GTSNPN and CDR2 is SVGIG (reference sequence).

V usage is TRBV4-2 and J usage is TRBJ1-1, with D maybe TRBD1 (5 bases). V lost 1 base to trimming and J lost 6 bases, with 15 bases between them. This CDR3 spans 15 amino acids. CDR1 and CDR2 (germline): LGHNA, YNFKEQ. CDR3 DNA: TGTGCCAGCAGCCAAGGCGGGGTAGGACAAGCTGAAGCTTTCTTT. It codes for CASSQGGVGQAEAFF.